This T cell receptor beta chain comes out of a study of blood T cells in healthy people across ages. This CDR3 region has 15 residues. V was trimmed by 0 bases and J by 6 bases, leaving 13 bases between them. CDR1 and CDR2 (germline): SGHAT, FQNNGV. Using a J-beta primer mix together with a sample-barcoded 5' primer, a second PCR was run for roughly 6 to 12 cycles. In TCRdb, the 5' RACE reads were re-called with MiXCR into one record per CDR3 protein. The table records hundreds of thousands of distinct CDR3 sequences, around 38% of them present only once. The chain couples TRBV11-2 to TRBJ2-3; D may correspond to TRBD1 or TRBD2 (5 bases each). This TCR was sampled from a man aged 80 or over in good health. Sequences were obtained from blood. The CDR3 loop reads CASSLEGVRADTQYF. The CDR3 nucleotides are TGTGCCAGCAGCTTAGAGGGGGTCAGGGCGGATACGCAGTATTTT.